A selection of T cell receptor beta chains follows, all from one sample in a study of T cell clones after liver transplantation. The assay was immunoSEQ multiplex PCR, and TCRdb's table has in-frame clones only and misses some. The data hold 7,000 to 8,000 clones, with under 90% observed a single time. The sequencing used CD8+ T cells from blood, collected before liver transplant. These TCRs come from a human donor who received a liver transplant. CDR3s include the opening cysteine and the closing phenylalanine or tryptophan. The D gene is left open where the match is weak. Size values are once, few and many counts, or a class for expanded clones, and some rows have none.

size,J,D,V,length,DNA,CDR3
NA,TRBJ2-1,NA,TRBV6-6,13,TGTGCCAGCAGTTACTCACTTTTTAATGAGCAGTTCTTC,CASSYSLFNEQFF
NA,TRBJ1-3,NA,TRBV7-8,14,TGTGCCAGCATATCGGGGTCCTCTGGAAACACCATATATTTT,CASISGSSGNTIYF
NA,TRBJ1-6,TRBD1,TRBV19,15,TGTGCCATATCATCGGGGGACAGATATAATTCACCCCTCCACTTT,CAISSGDRYNSPLHF
NA,TRBJ1-1,NA,TRBV7-3,14,TGTGCCAGCAGGCCGGGACTGATGAACACTGAAGCTTTCTTT,CASRPGLMNTEAFF
NA,TRBJ2-7,NA,TRBV7-9,12,TGTGCCAGCAGCTTTTCCTACTACGAGCAGTACTTC,CASSFSYYEQYF
NA,TRBJ1-1,TRBD1,TRBV7-9,12,TGTGCCAGCAGCCTGGGGACAGGGGAAGCTTTCTTT,CASSLGTGEAFF
NA,TRBJ2-2,TRBD1,TRBV28,14,TGTGCCAGCAGATATACAGGGGACACCGGGGAGCTGTTTTTT,CASRYTGDTGELFF
NA,TRBJ2-3,TRBD2,TRBV28,17,TGTGCCAGCAGACCGACTCTAGCGGGGGTTCGCACAGATACGCAGTATTTT,CASRPTLAGVRTDTQYF
NA,TRBJ1-1,NA,TRBV30,14,TGTGCCTGGAGTGAGTGGGCCGGCGAAACTGAAGCTTTCTTT,CAWSEWAGETEAFF
NA,TRBJ2-2,NA,TRBV28,14,TGTGCCAGCCGGGTGGAGGGGAACACCGGGGAGCTGTTTTTT,CASRVEGNTGELFF
once,TRBJ1-2,NA,TRBV7-9,12,TGTGCCAGCAGCTTAAGAGCCTATGGCTACACCTTC,CASSLRAYGYTF
few,TRBJ2-2,NA,TRBV4-1,14,TGCGCCAGCAGCCAAGTCGGGTTCACCGGGGAGCTGTTTTTT,CASSQVGFTGELFF
NA,TRBJ1-1,TRBD1,TRBV7-6,14,TGTGCCAGCAGCTTACGACAGGGGCACACTGAAGCTTTCTTT,CASSLRQGHTEAFF
NA,TRBJ2-7,TRBD1,TRBV15,15,TGTGCCACCAGCCTCTCCGACAGGGGATCCTACGAGCAGTACTTC,CATSLSDRGSYEQYF
once,TRBJ1-1,TRBD1,TRBV15,12,TGTGCCCAGGGACAGCCGAACACTGAAGCTTTCTTT,CAQGQPNTEAFF
NA,TRBJ2-5,TRBD2,TRBV2,15,TGTGCCAGCAGGAAATCCGGGACTAGCCGCGAGACCCAGTACTTC,CASRKSGTSRETQYF
NA,TRBJ1-5,TRBD1,TRBV6-1,17,TGTGCCAGCAGTGGGACAGGGTCAACTTATAGCAATCAGCCCCAGCATTTT,CASSGTGSTYSNQPQHF
NA,TRBJ2-1,TRBD1,TRBV9,16,TGTGCCAGCAGCGCACAGGGGGCTACCTCCTACAATGAGCAGTTCTTC,CASSAQGATSYNEQFF
medium-sized,TRBJ2-1,NA,TRBV9,14,TGTGCCAGCAGCGACGGGACTTCCTACAATGAGCAGTTCTTC,CASSDGTSYNEQFF
NA,TRBJ2-7,NA,TRBV21-1,14,TGTGCCAGCAAGCCTAGCGGGGGGCGCCGCGAGCAGTACTTC,CASKPSGGRREQYF
NA,TRBJ2-7,TRBD2,TRBV11-2,14,TGTGCCAGCAGCGGAGAGGACGGGGGGAACGAGCAGTACTTC,CASSGEDGGNEQYF
NA,TRBJ1-1,NA,TRBV4-2,14,TGTGCCAGCAGCCAAGAGGGGGGGGTAGCTGAAGCTTTCTTT,CASSQEGGVAEAFF
NA,TRBJ2-7,TRBD1,TRBV4-1,13,TGCGCCAGCAGCCTCTCAGGGGGCTTCGAGCAGTACTTC,CASSLSGGFEQYF
NA,TRBJ2-3,TRBD2,TRBV27,16,TGTGCCAGCAGTTTAATTAGCGGGGGGGGCACAGATACGCAGTATTTT,CASSLISGGGTDTQYF
NA,TRBJ2-7,NA,TRBV28,14,TGTGCCAGCAGTTTACAGGGGTCGGGGAACGAGCAGTACTTC,CASSLQGSGNEQYF
NA,TRBJ2-2,TRBD1,TRBV28,15,TGTGCCAGCAGTTTGGGCAGGGGGCTCACCGGGGAGCTGTTTTTT,CASSLGRGLTGELFF
NA,TRBJ1-2,NA,TRBV11-2,18,TGTGCCAGCAGCTTAGATTGGGGTAGGGAGCTAGGGAACTATGGCTACACCTTC,CASSLDWGRELGNYGYTF
few,TRBJ1-2,TRBD1,TRBV7-3,13,TGTGCCAGCAGCCCGACAGGGCGGGATGGCTACACCTTC,CASSPTGRDGYTF
NA,TRBJ2-7,NA,TRBV6-5,11,TGTGCCAGCAGTAAACTTTACGAGCAGTACTTC,CASSKLYEQYF
NA,TRBJ2-4,TRBD1,TRBV18,17,TGTGCCAGCTCCCCGGTAAAAGCCTACAGGGGGCGATACATTCAGTACTTC,CASSPVKAYRGRYIQYF
NA,TRBJ2-1,NA,TRBV7-2,11,TGTGCCAGCAGCTTACCCGATGAGCAGTTCTTC,CASSLPDEQFF
NA,TRBJ2-3,TRBD1,TRBV19,15,TGTGCCAGTAGTATCATACAGGGGGCCACAGATACGCAGTATTTT,CASSIIQGATDTQYF
NA,TRBJ2-7,TRBD1,TRBV7-9,15,TGTGCCAGCATCAAAATGACAGGGGCGGGCTACGAGCAGTACTTC,CASIKMTGAGYEQYF
NA,TRBJ2-7,NA,TRBV6-5,13,TGTGCCAGCAGTTACGAGTTGTCCTACGAGCAGTACTTC,CASSYELSYEQYF
NA,TRBJ1-4,NA,TRBV13,14,TGTGCCAGCAGCACACGGGAAGATAATGAAAAACTGTTTTTT,CASSTREDNEKLFF
once,TRBJ2-7,TRBD1,TRBV28,14,TGTGCCAGCAGAATTAAGGGGGCGCGGTACGAGCAGTACTTC,CASRIKGARYEQYF
medium-sized,TRBJ2-2,TRBD2,TRBV5-4,18,TGTGCCAGCGGTATTCGGGCTAGCGGGGGGAAGCACACCGGGGAGCTGTTTTTT,CASGIRASGGKHTGELFF
few,TRBJ2-7,TRBD1,TRBV5-4,13,TGTGCCAGCAGCTTACAGGGGACCTACGAGCAGTACTTC,CASSLQGTYEQYF
NA,TRBJ1-1,NA,TRBV28,13,TGTGCCAGCAGTTTAGAGGGGGACACTGAAGCTTTCTTT,CASSLEGDTEAFF
NA,TRBJ2-7,NA,TRBV27,14,TGTGCCAGCAGTTTACAGGGGCTATCCTACGAGCAGTACTTC,CASSLQGLSYEQYF
NA,TRBJ2-7,NA,TRBV28,19,TGTGCCAGCAGTTTATTCCCCCTACTAGGACGGCAGAATAACTACGAGCAGTACTTC,CASSLFPLLGRQNNYEQYF
few,TRBJ2-2,NA,TRBV11-3,17,TGTGCCAGCAGCTTAAGCCATCCCTCCGAGGGCACCGGGGAGCTGTTTTTT,CASSLSHPSEGTGELFF
once,TRBJ1-6,TRBD1,TRBV19,15,TGTGCCAGTAGCTCGACAGGGTACTCCGATTCACCCCTCCACTTT,CASSSTGYSDSPLHF
NA,TRBJ2-3,NA,TRBV27,12,TGTGCCAGCAGTCCCCTAGCAGATACGCAGTATTTT,CASSPLADTQYF
NA,TRBJ2-4,TRBD1,TRBV2,14,TGTGCCAGCAGTGAAACAGGGGGCAAAAACATTCAGTACTTC,CASSETGGKNIQYF
once,TRBJ2-1,NA,TRBV27,11,TGTGCCAGCAGTACTTACAATGAGCAGTTCTTC,CASSTYNEQFF
NA,TRBJ1-4,NA,TRBV28,17,TGTGCCAGCAGTTTATTTACGGAGGGAACAACTAATGAAAAACTGTTTTTT,CASSLFTEGTTNEKLFF
NA,TRBJ2-5,TRBD2,TRBV9,18,TGTGCCAGCAGCGCCGGGGGGGCTAGCGGGGGTCGGAGGGAGACCCAGTACTTC,CASSAGGASGGRRETQYF
NA,TRBJ2-7,TRBD2,TRBV7-9,17,TGTGCCAGCAGCTTCCTAAGAGGGCGGGGGAACTCCTACGAGCAGTACTTC,CASSFLRGRGNSYEQYF
once,TRBJ2-5,TRBD2,TRBV19,13,TGTGCCAGTAGTATTACTAGCGGGGAGACCCAGTACTTC,CASSITSGETQYF
NA,TRBJ1-1,TRBD1,TRBV7-9,12,TGTGCCAGCAGCCTGGGACAGCTTGAAGCTTTCTTT,CASSLGQLEAFF
NA,TRBJ2-7,NA,TRBV4-1,13,TGCGCCAGCAGCCTTTCCCCGGGCTACGAGCAGTACTTC,CASSLSPGYEQYF
NA,TRBJ2-1,TRBD2,TRBV29-1,12,TGCAGCGTTGCCCTAGCGGGGAATGAGCAGTTCTTC,CSVALAGNEQFF
NA,TRBJ1-2,NA,TRBV6-5,13,TGTGCCAGCAGTTACGGGGGGACCTATGGCTACACCTTC,CASSYGGTYGYTF
once,TRBJ1-2,NA,TRBV5-5,17,TGTGCCAGCAGCTTAGAGGCATTCGGGGGGAAGATTAATGGCTACACCTTC,CASSLEAFGGKINGYTF
NA,TRBJ2-7,NA,TRBV27,14,TGTGCCAGCACCCCTCAGGGAGGGGGCTACGAGCAGTACTTC,CASTPQGGGYEQYF
NA,TRBJ2-2,NA,TRBV6-1,13,TGTGCCAGCAGTGACAGGGACATCGGGGAGCTGTTTTTT,CASSDRDIGELFF
NA,TRBJ2-2,NA,TRBV7-6,13,TGTGCCAGCAGGTCAGGGTCCACCGGGGAGCTGTTTTTT,CASRSGSTGELFF
NA,TRBJ2-1,TRBD1,TRBV6-4,16,TGTGCCAGCAGTGCCGTCGGCACAGGGGGTAACAATGAGCAGTTCTTC,CASSAVGTGGNNEQFF